This is a list of T cell receptor beta chains from one sample in a study of blood T cells in healthy people across ages. TCRdb reprocessed the 5' RACE reads with MiXCR, giving one entry per CDR3 protein. The data show roughly 1,700,000 distinct CDR3 sequences, with approximately 30% seen just once and roughly 8% held by the top ten. The sample consisted of blood. Receptors originate from a woman in her 30s in good health. Both conserved end residues are part of each CDR3. The D gene is left open where the match is weak. Size is omitted from some rows. Given values are once, few, many or a class for expanded clones.

>.|TRBV6-2/TRBV6-3|TRBJ2-7|many
CASSYGGPYEQYF
TGTGCCAGCAGTTACGGAGGACCCTACGAGCAGTACTTC
>.|TRBV7-6|TRBJ2-5|few
CASSRDWSSRGEQYF
TGTGCCAGCAGCCGGGACTGGTCTTCGCGTGGTGAGCAGTACTTC
>.|TRBV12-3/TRBV12-4|TRBJ1-1|.
CASSLALGRATEAFF
TGTGCCAGCAGTTTAGCCCTAGGCAGGGCCACTGAAGCTTTCTTT
>.|TRBV9|TRBJ2-1|few
CASSPRTGFDEQFF
TGTGCCAGCAGCCCCAGGACCGGGTTTGATGAGCAGTTCTTC
>.|TRBV29-1|TRBJ1-2|many
CSVEDLGLEGYTF
TGCAGCGTTGAAGATCTAGGCCTGGAGGGCTACACCTTC
>TRBD2|TRBV3-1|TRBJ2-1|.
CASSRTRGGGGYNEQFF
TGTGCCAGCAGCCGGACCCGAGGCGGCGGGGGGTACAATGAGCAGTTCTTC
>TRBD1|TRBV12-3/TRBV12-4|TRBJ1-2|few
CASSSEGTGASYGYTF
TGTGCCAGCAGTTCTGAGGGGACAGGGGCCTCCTATGGCTACACCTTC
>TRBD1|TRBV2|TRBJ2-1|.
CASSKGTGPTNEQFF
TGTGCCAGCAGTAAAGGGACAGGGCCTACGAATGAGCAGTTCTTC
>TRBD2|TRBV4-1|TRBJ2-3|few
CASSQDRMAGGTDTQYF
TGCGCCAGCAGCCAAGACCGAATGGCGGGGGGCACAGATACGCAGTATTTT
>TRBD2|TRBV7-9|TRBJ2-7|.
CASRSSGIEQYF
TGTGCCAGCAGATCTAGCGGGATTGAGCAGTACTTC
>TRBD1|TRBV7-9|TRBJ2-7|.
CASSLEVTGAEQYF
TGTGCCAGCAGCTTAGAGGTGACAGGGGCCGAGCAGTACTTC
>TRBD2|TRBV2|TRBJ2-4|few
CASSRRGETKNIQYF
TGTGCCAGCAGTCGGCGGGGGGAGACCAAAAACATTCAGTACTTC
>.|TRBV12-1|TRBJ1-1|.
CASSGRVDTEAFF
TGTGCCAGCAGCGGCCGGGTGGACACTGAAGCTTTCTTT